These 3 T cell receptor beta chains were all obtained from the same sample, sequenced in a study of cytomegalovirus exposure and HLA in healthy donors. A multiplex PCR was run with 60 Vbeta primers and 13 Jbeta primers. The data were produced by immunoSEQ multiplex PCR, yet TCRdb's version contains in-frame clones alone and is incomplete. The table has over 140,000 clones, around 84% seen once. The sequenced material came from PBMCs. Source of these receptors: a man aged 50 to 59 in good health and CMV-seronegative.

The rearrangement joins TRBV28 to TRBJ2-1, with TRBD2 identical over 12 bases. The germline CDR1 and CDR2 sequences are MDHEN and SYDVKM. The CDR3 is 16 amino acids. The ends lost 5 bases at V and 8 bases at J; junction bases unmatched: 10. CDR3 loop: CASSVASGGAGHEQFF. The CDR3 coding sequence is TGTGCCAGCAGTGTGGCTAGCGGGGGGGCGGGTCATGAGCAGTTCTTC.

The V gene is TRBV10-1, the J gene TRBJ2-3, with D hard to call. This CDR3 is 12 amino acids long. V was trimmed by 6 bases and J by 5 bases, leaving 9 bases between them. The V gene's germline CDR1 is WNHNN and CDR2 SYGVQD (reference sequence). CDR3 region: CASSASGDTQYF. In DNA form, the CDR3 reads TGCGCCAGCAGCGCCTCGGGAGATACGCAGTATTTT.

J is TRBJ2-2 and V is TRBV4-1; TRBD2 agrees at 8 bases. The germline V gene has CDR1 MGHRA and CDR2 YSYEKL. The CDR3 is 17 residues long. Trimming removed 4 bases from V and 1 base from J; junction bases left unmatched: 8. CDR3 loop: CASSLSGSRVNTGELFF. The CDR3 DNA is TGCGCCAGCAGCCTCAGCGGGAGCCGAGTGAACACCGGGGAGCTGTTTTTT.